The 24 T cell receptor beta chains in this list originate from one sample, sequenced in a study of blood T cell repertoires in COVID-19. Here immunoSEQ multiplex PCR was the method, and the copy in TCRdb shows in-frame clones only, minus some. The profile shows about 290,000 clones, 75% to 90% of them singletons. Sequencing was carried out using PBMCs or T cells enriched from blood (not recorded which). These TCRs come from a woman between 40 and 55 years old who had recovered from COVID-19.

For the CDR3, the DNA is TGCGCCAGCAGCCCCTACGGACTGGAGCAGTACTTC. This codes for CASSPYGLEQYF. V gene TRBV5-1 combines with J gene TRBJ2-7; possible D gene TRBD2, 5 bases. The ends were cut back, 4 bases at V and 7 bases at J, with 12 bases in the middle. Germline lookup yields CDR1 SGHRS and CDR2 YFSETQ. The CDR3 is 12 amino acids.

This chain links TRBV30 with TRBJ1-2; 9 nucleotides match TRBD1. Germline-derived CDR1 and CDR2 are GTSNPN and SVGIG (reference sequence). Trimming took 1 base from V and 5 from J; bases not matched to a gene: 8. The CDR3 is 15 residues long. This CDR3 reads CAWSAQDRGGYGYTF. CDR3 DNA sequence: TGTGCCTGGAGTGCTCAGGACAGGGGAGGGTATGGCTACACCTTC.

This clone has a single count. CDR3 in DNA: TGTGCCAGCAGCCGCGCGGGACAGGGACGCAATCAGCCCCAGCATTTT. As protein: CASSRAGQGRNQPQHF. The chain is built from TRBV5-6 and TRBJ1-5; the match to TRBD1 covers 9 bases. Germline-derived CDR1 and CDR2 are SGHDT and YYEEEE. The trim removed 4 bases at V and 2 bases at J, leaving 7 bases unmatched. The CDR3 runs 16 residues.

CDR3 sequence reads: CASKAGLSHSPLHF. The CDR3 DNA sequence: TGTGCCAGCAAGGCAGGGCTGTCTCATTCACCCCTCCACTTT. This chain uses TRBV2 with TRBJ1-6; D is possibly TRBD1 (5 bases). The germline V gene has CDR1 SNHLY and CDR2 FYNNEI. Trimming took off 7 bases at V and 8 bases at J, with 15 bases between the two ends. The CDR3 consists of 14 residues.

The V and J genes are TRBV6-5 and TRBJ1-2; possibly TRBD1 for D (5 bases). V gave up 8 bases and J gave up 9 bases, with 19 bases separating them. Per the germline V gene, CDR1 is MNHEY and CDR2 is SVGAGI. The CDR3 is 13 residues long. The CDR3 here is CASWGPEKGSYTF. DNA of the CDR3: TGTGCCAGCTGGGGCCCGGAAAAGGGAAGCTACACCTTC.

The chain combines TRBV29-1 with TRBJ1-1; TRBD1 is a possible D gene (5 bases). V gave up 7 bases and J gave up 2 bases, with 14 bases separating them. The V gene's germline CDR1 is SQVTM and CDR2 ANQGSEA. The CDR3 is 13 residues long. CDR3 in DNA: TGCAGCGGGGGAGGGGCGGCTAACACTGAAGCTTTCTTT. It specifies CSGGGAANTEAFF.

The CDR3 sequence: CATSMGQYNSPLHF. CDR3 nucleotide sequence: TGTGCCACCAGCATGGGACAGTATAATTCACCCCTCCACTTT. This chain uses TRBV15 with TRBJ1-6; 7 nucleotides agree with TRBD1. Unmatched junction bases numbered 1, after V lost 4 bases and J lost 4 bases. In germline, CDR1 is LNHNV, CDR2 YYDKDF (reference sequence). The CDR3 consists of 14 residues.

CDR3 in amino acids: CASSQANNSPLHF. CDR3 nucleotide sequence: TGTGCCAGCAGCCAAGCAAATAATTCACCCCTCCACTTT. The gene calls are TRBV3-1 (or the pseudogene TRBV3-2) and TRBJ1-6; D gene uncertain. V lost 1 base, J lost 5 bases, and 3 bases lay in between. Germline loops: CDR1 LGHDT, CDR2 YNNKEL (reference sequence). The length of the CDR3 is 13 residues.

V is TRBV5-1 and J is TRBJ2-7, with D maybe TRBD2 (5 bases). V lost 4 bases to trimming and J lost 5 bases, with 16 bases between them. CDR1 is SGHRS, CDR2 YFSETQ, per germline. This CDR3 contains 14 residues. The DNA for the CDR3 is TGCGCCAGCAGCCCGGACCCTCCGGGGAACGAGCAGTACTTC. Residues: CASSPDPPGNEQYF.

This CDR3 is CASSYRGSLEQYF. Here the CDR3 DNA reads TGTGCCAGCTCCTACAGGGGGTCCCTCGAGCAGTACTTC. The V and J genes are TRBV6-5 and TRBJ2-7; 8 bases line up with TRBD1. CDR1 is MNHEY and CDR2 is SVGAGI in the germline V gene. CDR3 length: 13 amino acids. V lost 8 bases to trimming and J lost 6 bases; unmatched junction nucleotides: 9.

The chain combines TRBV18 with TRBJ1-5; a possible D gene is TRBD1 (5 bases). The CDR3 length is 14 residues. Looked up from germline, CDR1 is KGHSH and CDR2 is LQKENI. V lost 3 bases to trimming and J lost 4 bases, with 10 bases between them. In DNA, the CDR3 is TGTGCCAGCTCACCGGGGCTTTTTAATCAGCCCCAGCATTTT. This sequence encodes CASSPGLFNQPQHF.

The chain couples TRBV6-6 to TRBJ1-2; 12 bases line up with TRBD1. Trimming at V came to 5 bases and at J to 7 bases, leaving 23 bases not matched to a gene. The CDR3 has 20 amino acids. CDR1 is MNHNY and CDR2 is SVGAGI in the germline V gene (reference sequence). CDR3 in amino acids: CASSPTLIDRSGTGGSGYTF. CDR3 nucleotide sequence: TGTGCCAGCAGTCCCACCCTCATCGATCGTTCCGGGACAGGGGGCAGTGGCTACACCTTC.

The chain recombines TRBV5-1 with TRBJ2-5; TRBD2 matches at 8 bases. Losses at the gene ends were 1 base for V and 5 bases for J; bases not matched to a gene: 4. CDR3 length equals 14 residues. Per the germline V gene, CDR1 is SGHRS and CDR2 is YFSETQ. CDR3 DNA sequence: TGCGCCAGCAGCTTGATGAGCGGGGGTGAGACCCAGTACTTC. Amino acid sequence: CASSLMSGGETQYF.

This chain joins TRBV9 and TRBJ2-3; possible D gene TRBD2, 5 bases. The CDR3 extends over 14 amino acids. Trimming took off 0 bases at V and 4 bases at J, with 9 bases between the two ends. Germline V gene data show CDR1 as SGDLS and CDR2 as YYNGEE. Here the CDR3 DNA reads TGTGCCAGCAGCGTAGGGCTAGCTGCAGATACGCAGTATTTT. Its translation is CASSVGLAADTQYF.

In this sample, this clone turned up a few times. The chain recombines TRBV6-6 with TRBJ2-7; weak D call: TRBD1 (7 bases). V gave up 5 bases and J gave up 2 bases, with 10 bases separating them. The CDR3 sequence is 13 residues long. CDR1 and CDR2 from the germline V gene are MNHNY and SVGAGI (reference sequence). In DNA, the CDR3 is TGTGCCAGCAGTGCGGGACAGCCCTACGAGCAGTACTTC. Protein: CASSAGQPYEQYF.

The chain links TRBV7-9 to TRBJ1-5; D might be TRBD1 (5 bases). V was trimmed by 0 bases and J by 9 bases, leaving 6 bases between them. The CDR3 consists of 12 residues. Germline V gene data show CDR1 as SEHNR and CDR2 as FQNEAQ (reference sequence). The CDR3: CASSLAQAPQHF. CDR3 DNA sequence: TGTGCCAGCAGCTTAGCACAGGCGCCCCAGCATTTT.

The chain links TRBV18 to TRBJ2-5, with TRBD2 identical over 12 bases. Germline CDR1 and CDR2: KGHSH and LQKENI. This CDR3 region has 17 residues. V was clipped by 3 bases and J by 6 bases; unmatched bases: 11. DNA of the CDR3: TGTGCCAGCTCACCCCAACCACCGACTAGCGGGAGAAAGACCCAGTACTTC. Encoded protein: CASSPQPPTSGRKTQYF.

This clone occurred a few times. The rearrangement joins TRBV7-9 to TRBJ2-1; possibly TRBD2 for D (5 bases). From germline, CDR1 is SEHNR and CDR2 FQNEAQ (reference sequence). Trimming stripped 5 bases from V and 7 bases from J, with 12 bases between. The CDR3 extends over 13 amino acids. The CDR3 DNA sequence: TGTGCCAGCAGCCCTGCCTCGGGAAATGAGCAGTTCTTC. This encodes CASSPASGNEQFF.

Here the CDR3 reads CASSYAPGGGYTF. CDR3 coding DNA: TGTGCCAGCAGTTACGCCCCAGGGGGCGGCTACACCTTC. This rearrangement joins TRBV6-5 to TRBJ1-2; 8 bases align to TRBD1. The CDR3 extends over 13 amino acids. V gave up 2 bases and J gave up 8 bases; unmatched junction bases: 4. The germline CDR1 and CDR2 sequences are MNHEY and SVGAGI.

This chain connects TRBV11-2 to TRBJ2-3, with 8 positions matching TRBD1. CDR3 length: 15 residues. The germline CDR1 and CDR2 sequences are SGHAT and FQNNGV. V lost 4 bases and J lost 3; bases outside the gene matches: 6. CDR3 DNA: TGTGCCAGCAGCTCGACAGGGGCGAAAACAGATACGCAGTATTTT. This encodes CASSSTGAKTDTQYF.

This clone has only a few counts. This chain links TRBV5-1 with TRBJ1-1; a possible D gene is TRBD1 (5 bases). The CDR3 is 14 residues long. V dropped 7 bases and J dropped 4 bases, with 17 bases sitting between them. Germline CDR1 is SGHRS and CDR2 is YFSETQ. CDR3 residues: CASSLQGTSTEAFF. DNA for the CDR3: TGCGCCAGCTCCCTCCAGGGTACTTCCACTGAAGCTTTCTTT.

CDR3 loop: CASRGGVSYEQYF. In DNA form, the CDR3 reads TGTGCCAGCAGGGGGGGGGTATCCTACGAGCAGTACTTC. The chain links TRBV12-3 or TRBV12-4 to TRBJ2-7; 7 nucleotides agree with TRBD2. The CDR3 consists of 13 residues. With 6 bases clipped from V and 1 base from J, the junction kept 3 bases outside the gene matches.

This clone came up once. The chain links TRBV12-5 to TRBJ2-7, with 8 positions matching TRBD1. V lost 4 bases, J lost 5 bases, and 7 bases stayed unmatched. The CDR3 length is 14 residues. Germline lookup yields CDR1 LGHNT and CDR2 FRNRAP. The chain's CDR3 is CASGSDQGANEQYF. CDR3 bases: TGTGCTAGTGGTTCGGATCAGGGGGCGAACGAGCAGTACTTC.

This rearrangement joins TRBV6-1 to TRBJ1-1; D unclear. Germline CDR1 MNHNS, CDR2 SASEGT. The CDR3 runs to 15 residues. V lost 3 bases, J lost 0 bases, and 11 bases lay in between. CDR3 region: CASSEMRNMNTEAFF. The CDR3 DNA reads as TGTGCCAGCAGTGAGATGCGGAACATGAACACTGAAGCTTTCTTT.